This T cell receptor beta chain was profiled in a study of blood T cell repertoires in COVID-19. Study-wide background: In each case, the material was cDNA or gDNA derived from T cells, B-cell-depleted T cells, or PBMCs.

CDR3 length: 13 amino acids. Trimming cost V 6 bases and J 7 bases; bases outside gene matches: 10. Germline V gene lookup returns CDR1 SQVTM and CDR2 ANQGSEA. Assay used: immunoSEQ multiplex PCR; TCRdb lists only in-frame clones, some missing. Of about 68,000 clones listed, roughly 85% are singletons. This sequence was found in a woman aged 45-65 years with COVID-19, enrolled during active disease. The sequenced sample was peripheral blood. The chain has TRBV29-1 and TRBJ1-1; 8 bases are shared with TRBD1. The chain's CDR3 is CSVQRDRLDEAFF. CDR3 in DNA: TGCAGCGTCCAGAGGGACAGGTTAGATGAAGCTTTCTTT.